Sequencing of this T cell receptor (beta chain) was carried out in a study of OX40 agonist ivuxolimab in advanced cancers. Study outcomes and limitations: Partial responders treated at 0.1-3.0 mg/kg exhibited clonal expansion among the lowest measured.

The germline gives CDR1 SGHDT, CDR2 YYEEEE. CDR3 length: 12 residues. Trimming stripped 1 base from V and 4 bases from J, with 6 bases between. Comment on this clone: Its cognate antigen is unknown. Distinct nucleotide sequences in the sample also encode this CDR3.

Assay: immunoSEQ multiplex PCR; the TCRdb copy retains only in-frame clones and omits some. This sample has about 80,000 clones, with 90% found just once. The V gene is TRBV5-6, the J gene TRBJ2-7; D might be TRBD1 (6 bases). Sample: CD4+ or CD8+ T cells sorted from blood, taken in a trial of the OX40 agonist ivuxolimab. The receptor comes from an adult with an advanced solid tumor such as melanoma, head and neck, liver or kidney cancer. CDR3 in amino acids: CASSLTGYEQYF. The CDR3 DNA reads TGTGCCAGCAGCTTGACAGGGTACGAGCAGTACTTC. Together with reference TRBV5-6 and TRBJ2-7, the CDR3 gives the full variable domain: DAGVTQSPTHLIKTRGQQVTLRCSPKSGHDTVSWYQQALGQGPQFIFQYYEEEERQRGNFPDRFSGHQFPNYSSELNVNALLLGDSALYLCASSLTGYEQYFGPGTRLTVT.